These 16 T cell receptor beta chains originate from one sample sequenced in a study of prognosis after radiotherapy for stage I lung cancer. Two-round multiplex PCR amplified TCR beta CDR3 from genomic DNA. Round-one PCR had primers specific to each TRBV and TRBJ gene. TCRdb reprocessed the multiplex PCR reads with MiXCR, giving one entry per CDR3 protein. This sample yields some 38,000 distinct CDR3 sequences, of which roughly a quarter are seen a single time; less than 30% belongs to the top ten. Here the sequenced sample was PBMCs, taken before or after stereotactic body radiation therapy (not recorded which). The receptors originated from a donor aged 50 or older with non-small cell lung cancer.

This clonotype was seen at least ten times. For the CDR3, the DNA is TGTGCCAGCAACAATGGGGTAGCGGGAGGCACAGATACGCAGTATTTT. Translated, it gives CASNNGVAGGTDTQYF. This rearrangement joins TRBV27 to TRBJ2-3; 9 nucleotides line up with TRBD2. CDR3 size: 16 residues. The germline V gene has CDR1 MNHEY and CDR2 SMNVEV (reference sequence). The V and J ends lost 7 bases and 1 base, in that order; junction bases with no gene match: 9.

On this clonotype itself: The conserved phenylalanine or tryptophan normally closing the CDR3 is absent here, so this likely arose from a read error. The DNA is left out, because the CDR3 cannot be placed on it with certainty; the CDR3 is given as TCRdb lists it. The rearrangement uses TRBV20-1 and TRBJ2-5; the D call of TRBD1 is as the table states it, not checked on the DNA. In germline, CDR1 is DFQATT, CDR2 SNEGSKA (reference sequence). Termini included, the CDR3 measures 16 amino acids. CDR3: CSARDLQRRSYNEQLL.

Note on this clonotype: A clone one base away is much larger, so this may be a read error. The gene calls are TRBV10-3 and TRBJ2-1, with D perhaps TRBD1 or TRBD2 (5 bases each). V lost 1 base and J 14 bases, leaving 15 bases between the germline ends. This CDR3 contains 13 residues. The germline CDR1 and CDR2 sequences are ENHRY and SYGVKD. CDR3 bases: TGTGCCATCAGTGAGTGGGAAGAGGGGACCAAGTTCTTC. It specifies CAISEWEEGTKFF.

This clonotype was counted many times. V gene TRBV5-5 combines with J gene TRBJ1-6; D remains unclear. V lost 0 bases, J lost 5 bases, and 12 bases lay in between. The germline gives CDR1 SGHKS, CDR2 YYEKEE (reference sequence). This CDR3 comprises 16 residues. The CDR3 reads CASSLAVASNNSPLHF. CDR3 coding DNA: TGTGCCAGCAGCTTGGCTGTGGCAAGTAATAATTCACCCCTCCACTTT.

This clonotype has ten or more counts. V and J are TRBV30 and TRBJ2-1; 8 nucleotides line up with TRBD2. The V segment lost 2 bases and the J segment 9 bases; nucleotides outside the gene matches: 9. Germline lookup yields CDR1 GTSNPN and CDR2 SVGIG (reference sequence). CDR3 length: 14 residues. Here the CDR3 reads CAWSQSGGLSEQFF. The CDR3 nucleotides are TGTGCCTGGAGTCAGTCGGGAGGGCTGAGTGAGCAGTTCTTC.

This clonotype was recorded many times. The J gene is TRBJ1-5, the V gene TRBV20-1, with a possible D match to TRBD1 (6 bases). V was pared by 7 bases and J by 0 bases, with 22 bases between. CDR1 is DFQATT and CDR2 is SNEGSKA in the germline V gene (reference sequence). The CDR3 has 17 residues. The CDR3 sequence is CSVTHRRGEDSNQPQHF. CDR3 sequence (DNA): TGCAGTGTCACACATCGAAGGGGGGAAGATAGCAATCAGCCCCAGCATTTT.

Concerning this clonotype: A read error is possible here, since a much larger clone lies one base away. The chain is built from TRBV6-9 and TRBJ2-5; D is unclear. The germline CDR1 and CDR2 sequences are MNHGY and SVAAGI. The length of the CDR3 is 13 residues. V was clipped by 3 bases and J by 3 bases, with 8 bases between them. CDR3 in amino acids: CASSYRNKETQYF. In DNA, the CDR3 is TGTGCCAGCAGTTACAGGAACAAAGAGACCCAGTACTTC.

This clonotype was found many times. This sequence joins TRBV6-1 and TRBJ2-6; 7 positions agree with TRBD1. This CDR3 comprises 19 residues. V was clipped by 4 bases and J by 0 bases; unmatched bases: 12. CDR1 MNHNS and CDR2 SASEGT come from the germline V gene. This CDR3 reads CASSVTGSWTFSGANVLTF. The CDR3 nucleotides read TGTGCCAGCAGTGTGACAGGGTCCTGGACCTTCTCTGGGGCCAACGTCCTGACTTTC.

This clonotype was counted at least ten times. This chain links TRBV19 with TRBJ2-2; 11 nucleotides match TRBD2. V trimming: 5 bases; J trimming: 2 bases; junction bases outside the gene matches: 13. Germline values: CDR1 LNHDA, CDR2 SQIVND (reference sequence). The CDR3 length is 19 residues. The CDR3 sequence: CASSYSSGRALINTGELFF. CDR3 DNA: TGTGCCAGTAGTTACAGTAGCGGGAGGGCCCTAATAAACACCGGGGAGCTGTTTTTT. Complete variable domain (other parts from reference TRBV19 and TRBJ2-2): DGGITQSPKYLFRKEGQNVTLSCEQNLNHDAMYWYRQDPGQGLRLIYYSQIVNDFQKGDIAEGYSVSREKKESFPLTVTSAQKNPTAFYLCASSYSSGRALINTGELFFGEGSRLTVL.

This clonotype was picked up many times. The chain joins TRBV6-5 to TRBJ1-3; D perhaps matches TRBD1 (5 bases). V was shortened by 2 bases and J by 1 base, with 15 bases between the two germline ends. The CDR3 runs 17 residues. The germline V gene has CDR1 MNHEY and CDR2 SVGAGI. CDR3 sequence: CASSYPAGGGSGNTIYF. The DNA for the CDR3 is TGTGCCAGCAGTTACCCCGCGGGGGGGGGTTCTGGAAACACCATATATTTT.

This clonotype was observed many times. The chain joins TRBV6-5 to TRBJ2-2; D is possibly TRBD1 or TRBD2 (5 bases each). The germline V gene encodes CDR1 MNHEY and CDR2 SVGAGI. The CDR3 runs 16 residues. V lost 0 bases and J lost 5, with 13 bases in between. CDR3 region: CASSYSKGTITGELFF. The CDR3 DNA is TGTGCCAGCAGTTACTCGAAGGGGACCATAACCGGGGAGCTGTTTTTT.

This clonotype was recorded at least ten times. The chain links TRBV20-1 to TRBJ1-1; unclear D gene. Trimming pared 5 bases from V and 1 base from J, leaving 20 bases between. CDR1 is DFQATT, CDR2 SNEGSKA, per germline (reference sequence). There are 16 residues in the CDR3. As DNA, the CDR3 is TGCAGTGCTGCTCCCCCACCGGCGGCCTCGAACACTGAAGCTTTCTTT. Protein sequence: CSAAPPPAASNTEAFF.

This clonotype was counted ten times or more. This chain uses TRBV19 with TRBJ2-7; TRBD1 agrees at 11 bases. This CDR3 is built from 16 residues. CDR1 and CDR2 from the germline V gene are LNHDA and SQIVND (reference sequence). The J segment lost 4 bases and the V segment lost 6 bases, leaving 11 bases of the junction unmatched. CDR3 protein: CASSPSGTGGKYEQYF. The CDR3 bases are TGTGCCAGTAGCCCATCCGGGACAGGGGGAAAATACGAGCAGTACTTC.

Many counts were recorded for this clonotype. The chain employs TRBV28 and TRBJ1-6; D gene ambiguous. From germline, CDR1 is MDHEN and CDR2 SYDVKM. This CDR3 region has 14 residues. V dropped 3 bases and J dropped 8 bases, with 11 bases sitting between them. CDR3 in DNA: TGTGCCAGCAGTTTCGGGCAGTCTTATTCACCCCTCCACTTT. Protein product: CASSFGQSYSPLHF. Drawing the rest from reference TRBV28 and TRBJ1-6, the complete variable domain is DVKVTQSSRYLVKRTGEKVFLECVQDMDHENMFWYRQDPGLGLRLIYFSYDVKMKEKGDIPEGYSVSREKKERFSLILESASTNQTSMYLCASSFGQSYSPLHFGNGTRLTVT.

This clonotype was observed at least ten times. The chain carries TRBV3-1 and TRBJ2-3, with D possibly matching TRBD1 (5 bases). V was shortened by 6 bases and J by 2 bases, with 12 bases between the two germline ends. The germline gives CDR1 LGHDT, CDR2 YNNKEL (reference sequence). CDR3 length: 14 residues. CDR3 amino acids: CASRDHGATDTQYF. CDR3 nucleotide sequence: TGTGCCAGCAGGGATCATGGGGCCACAGATACGCAGTATTTT.

This clonotype was seen many times. V and J are TRBV24-1 and TRBJ2-3; D unclear. V was cut by 5 bases and J by 5 bases, with 16 bases left in between. The CDR3 has 15 residues. Germline loops: CDR1 KGHDR, CDR2 SFDVKD. The CDR3: CATSAALSEGDTQYF. CDR3 DNA: TGTGCCACCAGTGCCGCATTAAGCGAAGGAGATACGCAGTATTTT.